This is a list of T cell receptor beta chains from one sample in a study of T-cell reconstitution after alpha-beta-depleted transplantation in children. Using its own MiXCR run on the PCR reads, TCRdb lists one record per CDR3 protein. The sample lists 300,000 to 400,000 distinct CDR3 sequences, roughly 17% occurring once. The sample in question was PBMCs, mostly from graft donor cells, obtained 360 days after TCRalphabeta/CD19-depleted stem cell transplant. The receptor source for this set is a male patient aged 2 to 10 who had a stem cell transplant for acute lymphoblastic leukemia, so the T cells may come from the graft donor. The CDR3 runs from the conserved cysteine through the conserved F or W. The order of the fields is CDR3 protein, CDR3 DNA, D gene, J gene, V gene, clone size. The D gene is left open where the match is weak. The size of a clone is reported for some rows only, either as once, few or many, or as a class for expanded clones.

CDR3 protein: CASRGWGGRAMYNEQFF; CDR3 DNA: TGCGCCAGCAGGGGTTGGGGCGGGAGGGCCATGTACAATGAGCAGTTCTTC; D gene: TRBD2; J gene: TRBJ2-1; V gene: TRBV4-1; clone size: few
CDR3 protein: CASSYVGQGYNEQFF; CDR3 DNA: TGTGCCAGCAGTTACGTTGGACAGGGGTACAATGAGCAGTTCTTC; D gene: TRBD1; J gene: TRBJ2-1; V gene: TRBV6-2/TRBV6-3; clone size: .
CDR3 protein: CASSARTASNQPQHF; CDR3 DNA: TGTGCCAGCAGCGCTAGGACGGCTAGCAATCAGCCCCAGCATTTT; D gene: .; J gene: TRBJ1-5; V gene: TRBV2; clone size: .
CDR3 protein: CASSSLSLAYEQYF; CDR3 DNA: TGTGCCAGCAGTTCCCTTTCCCTCGCCTACGAGCAGTACTTC; D gene: .; J gene: TRBJ2-7; V gene: TRBV7-9; clone size: few
CDR3 protein: CASRPGLVGDTQYF; CDR3 DNA: TGTGCCAGTAGGCCGGGACTAGTGGGAGATACGCAGTATTTT; D gene: TRBD2; J gene: TRBJ2-3; V gene: TRBV19; clone size: many
CDR3 protein: CASSSYQDINSPLHF; CDR3 DNA: TGTGCCAGCAGTTCCTATCAGGATATCAATTCACCCCTCCACTTT; D gene: .; J gene: TRBJ1-6; V gene: TRBV6-5; clone size: many
CDR3 protein: CSASWVLSGSLTDTQYF; CDR3 DNA: TGCAGTGCCTCTTGGGTCCTAAGCGGGAGTTTGACAGATACGCAGTATTTT; D gene: TRBD2; J gene: TRBJ2-3; V gene: TRBV20-1; clone size: .
CDR3 protein: CASSLVFSYEQYF; CDR3 DNA: TGTGCCAGCAGCTTAGTGTTCTCCTACGAGCAGTACTTC; D gene: .; J gene: TRBJ2-7; V gene: TRBV7-2; clone size: .
CDR3 protein: CASSRGGRRITEAFF; CDR3 DNA: TGTGCCAGCAGCCGCGGGGGGAGGCGGATCACTGAAGCTTTCTTT; D gene: .; J gene: TRBJ1-1; V gene: TRBV7-2; clone size: few
CDR3 protein: CASSVLDLRYNEQFF; CDR3 DNA: TGTGCCAGCAGTGTGCTGGACTTGAGGTACAATGAGCAGTTCTTC; D gene: .; J gene: TRBJ2-1; V gene: TRBV28; clone size: .
CDR3 protein: CASSQDGAGAVGFF; CDR3 DNA: TGTGCCAGCAGCCAAGATGGAGCGGGAGCAGTTGGGTTCTTC; D gene: TRBD2; J gene: TRBJ2-1; V gene: TRBV3-1; clone size: many
CDR3 protein: CASSLIAGGVTGELFF; CDR3 DNA: TGTGCCAGCAGCCTAATAGCGGGAGGCGTCACCGGGGAGCTGTTTTTT; D gene: TRBD2; J gene: TRBJ2-2; V gene: TRBV12-3/TRBV12-4; clone size: many
CDR3 protein: CASSLGGRGEEQYF; CDR3 DNA: TGTGCCAGCAGCTTAGGGGGCCGGGGGGAAGAGCAGTACTTC; D gene: TRBD2; J gene: TRBJ2-7; V gene: TRBV7-6; clone size: few
CDR3 protein: CASSRRQSYEQYF; CDR3 DNA: TGTGCCAGCAGTCGCCGACAGTCCTACGAGCAGTACTTC; D gene: .; J gene: TRBJ2-7; V gene: TRBV6-6; clone size: .
CDR3 protein: CASTTGLPSGANVLTF; CDR3 DNA: TGTGCCAGCACTACAGGGTTACCCTCTGGGGCCAACGTCCTGACTTTC; D gene: .; J gene: TRBJ2-6; V gene: TRBV28; clone size: once
CDR3 protein: CASRGTGTYEQYF; CDR3 DNA: TGTGCCAGCAGGGGAACAGGTACCTACGAGCAGTACTTC; D gene: .; J gene: TRBJ2-7; V gene: TRBV12-3/TRBV12-4; clone size: .
CDR3 protein: CASSQDIGTDQETQYF; CDR3 DNA: TGTGCCAGCAGCCAAGATATAGGGACAGACCAAGAGACCCAGTACTTC; D gene: TRBD1; J gene: TRBJ2-5; V gene: TRBV4-2; clone size: many
CDR3 protein: CASSATRGSDTQYF; CDR3 DNA: TGTGCCAGCAGTGCCACGAGAGGGTCAGATACGCAGTATTTT; D gene: .; J gene: TRBJ2-3; V gene: TRBV27; clone size: few
CDR3 protein: CASSTPTAYQETQYF; CDR3 DNA: TGTGCCAGCAGTACGCCGACAGCGTACCAAGAGACCCAGTACTTC; D gene: .; J gene: TRBJ2-5; V gene: TRBV12-3/TRBV12-4; clone size: many
CDR3 protein: CASSTHRERAKNIQYF; CDR3 DNA: TGTGCCAGCAGTACCCACAGGGAACGGGCCAAAAACATTCAGTACTTC; D gene: .; J gene: TRBJ2-4; V gene: TRBV6-2/TRBV6-3; clone size: few
CDR3 protein: CSPKGYSYEQYF; CDR3 DNA: TGCAGCCCTAAGGGGTACTCCTACGAGCAGTACTTC; D gene: .; J gene: TRBJ2-7; V gene: TRBV20-1; clone size: few
CDR3 protein: CASSQEHSTYGYTF; CDR3 DNA: TGCGCCAGCAGCCAAGAGCACAGCACCTATGGCTACACCTTC; D gene: .; J gene: TRBJ1-2; V gene: TRBV4-3; clone size: .
CDR3 protein: CASSYRGFSYEQYF; CDR3 DNA: TGTGCCAGCAGTTACAGGGGTTTCTCCTACGAGCAGTACTTC; D gene: TRBD1; J gene: TRBJ2-7; V gene: TRBV12-3/TRBV12-4; clone size: .
CDR3 protein: CASSQALGGSGTDTQYF; CDR3 DNA: TGCGCCAGCAGCCAAGCCCTTGGCGGGAGTGGCACAGATACGCAGTATTTT; D gene: TRBD2; J gene: TRBJ2-3; V gene: TRBV4-3; clone size: .
CDR3 protein: CSAIAGTAEDEQYF; CDR3 DNA: TGCAGTGCCATAGCAGGGACAGCCGAAGACGAGCAGTACTTC; D gene: TRBD1; J gene: TRBJ2-7; V gene: TRBV20-1; clone size: .
CDR3 protein: CASSLAGGVGQYF; CDR3 DNA: TGTGCCAGCAGCCTAGCGGGAGGCGTTGGGCAGTACTTC; D gene: TRBD2; J gene: TRBJ2-7; V gene: TRBV7-2; clone size: .
CDR3 protein: CSVKGGLAGGPRYNEQFF; CDR3 DNA: TGCAGCGTTAAAGGGGGACTAGCGGGAGGGCCAAGGTACAATGAGCAGTTCTTC; D gene: TRBD2; J gene: TRBJ2-1; V gene: TRBV29-1; clone size: few
CDR3 protein: CASSTSSQETQYF; CDR3 DNA: TGTGCCAGCAGTACTAGCAGTCAAGAGACCCAGTACTTC; D gene: .; J gene: TRBJ2-5; V gene: TRBV12-3/TRBV12-4; clone size: .
CDR3 protein: CSATDGRGEQFF; CDR3 DNA: TGCAGTGCAACTGACGGTCGGGGAGAGCAGTTCTTC; D gene: .; J gene: TRBJ2-1; V gene: TRBV20-1; clone size: few
CDR3 protein: CASSEGGDTQYF; CDR3 DNA: TGTGCCAGCAGCGAGGGAGGTGATACGCAGTATTTT; D gene: .; J gene: TRBJ2-3; V gene: TRBV5-5; clone size: many
CDR3 protein: CASSLAYGSWYEQFF; CDR3 DNA: TGTGCCAGCAGCTTAGCTTACGGGAGTTGGTATGAGCAGTTCTTC; D gene: .; J gene: TRBJ2-1; V gene: TRBV11-2; clone size: .
CDR3 protein: CASSLGGVVDEQYF; CDR3 DNA: TGCGCCAGCAGCTTGGGGGGCGTCGTCGACGAGCAGTACTTC; D gene: .; J gene: TRBJ2-7; V gene: TRBV5-1; clone size: few
CDR3 protein: CASSFRTRWQYF; CDR3 DNA: TGTGCCAGCAGTTTCAGGACAAGGTGGCAGTACTTC; D gene: .; J gene: TRBJ2-7; V gene: TRBV12-3/TRBV12-4; clone size: many
CDR3 protein: CASSFFLAGGLVGGYEQYF; CDR3 DNA: TGTGCCAGCAGTTTCTTCCTAGCGGGAGGGCTCGTCGGTGGCTACGAGCAGTACTTC; D gene: TRBD2; J gene: TRBJ2-7; V gene: TRBV12-3/TRBV12-4; clone size: .
CDR3 protein: CASSLGSLNTEAFF; CDR3 DNA: TGTGCCAGCAGCTTAGGGAGCCTGAACACTGAAGCTTTCTTT; D gene: .; J gene: TRBJ1-1; V gene: TRBV7-9; clone size: .
CDR3 protein: CSVFRGSYEQYF; CDR3 DNA: TGCAGCGTTTTCAGGGGCTCCTACGAGCAGTACTTC; D gene: .; J gene: TRBJ2-7; V gene: TRBV29-1; clone size: .
CDR3 protein: CAWTRLAEETQYF; CDR3 DNA: TGTGCCTGGACACGACTAGCGGAAGAGACCCAGTACTTC; D gene: TRBD2; J gene: TRBJ2-5; V gene: TRBV30; clone size: few
CDR3 protein: CASSRIGSSYNEQFF; CDR3 DNA: TGTGCCAGCAGCCGGATCGGTAGCTCCTACAATGAGCAGTTCTTC; D gene: .; J gene: TRBJ2-1; V gene: TRBV3-1; clone size: few
CDR3 protein: CASSLQVGGANYGYTF; CDR3 DNA: TGCGCCAGCAGCCTCCAGGTCGGGGGTGCCAACTATGGCTACACCTTC; D gene: .; J gene: TRBJ1-2; V gene: TRBV5-1; clone size: .
CDR3 protein: CASTQARLAPVSYNEQFF; CDR3 DNA: TGTGCCAGCACCCAGGCTCGACTAGCGCCCGTTTCCTACAATGAGCAGTTCTTC; D gene: TRBD2; J gene: TRBJ2-1; V gene: TRBV6-1; clone size: .
CDR3 protein: CASSLRGEWDEQYF; CDR3 DNA: TGCGCCAGCAGCTTGCGGGGGGAGTGGGACGAGCAGTACTTC; D gene: TRBD2; J gene: TRBJ2-7; V gene: TRBV5-1; clone size: many
CDR3 protein: CSAGQGIDQPQHF; CDR3 DNA: TGCAGCGCTGGACAGGGAATCGATCAGCCCCAGCATTTT; D gene: TRBD1; J gene: TRBJ1-5; V gene: TRBV29-1; clone size: few
CDR3 protein: CASSPTQWSTDTQYF; CDR3 DNA: TGTGCCAGCAGCCCTACACAATGGAGCACAGATACGCAGTATTTT; D gene: .; J gene: TRBJ2-3; V gene: TRBV27; clone size: medium-sized
CDR3 protein: CASSPGLAGYYEQYF; CDR3 DNA: TGTGCCAGCAGCCCTGGACTAGCGGGATACTACGAGCAGTACTTC; D gene: TRBD2; J gene: TRBJ2-7; V gene: TRBV12-3/TRBV12-4; clone size: few
CDR3 protein: CATFASGRAYNEQFF; CDR3 DNA: TGTGCCACCTTTGCTAGCGGGAGGGCCTACAATGAGCAGTTCTTC; D gene: TRBD2; J gene: TRBJ2-1; V gene: TRBV6-2/TRBV6-3; clone size: .
CDR3 protein: CATSREGGTSLLLPYNEQFF; CDR3 DNA: TGTGCCACCAGCAGAGAAGGGGGGACGTCGCTCCTTTTACCCTACAATGAGCAGTTCTTC; D gene: .; J gene: TRBJ2-1; V gene: TRBV15; clone size: .
CDR3 protein: CASGSGVDEQFF; CDR3 DNA: TGTGCTAGTGGTTCGGGAGTGGATGAGCAGTTCTTC; D gene: .; J gene: TRBJ2-1; V gene: TRBV12-5; clone size: once
CDR3 protein: CSATDSSNQPQHF; CDR3 DNA: TGCAGTGCCACGGACAGTTCCAATCAGCCCCAGCATTTT; D gene: .; J gene: TRBJ1-5; V gene: TRBV20-1; clone size: once